The 22 T cell receptor beta chains below all came from one sample that was sequenced in a study of blood T cell repertoires in COVID-19. Sequenced by immunoSEQ multiplex PCR; TCRdb stores in-frame clones only, minus some. This sample yields approximately 83,000 clones, of which around 90% are seen a single time; 7% to 8% belongs to the top ten. Sequencing input: peripheral blood. The receptors were gathered from a man between 65 and 80 years old with acute or convalescent COVID-19.

The chain is built from TRBV5-4 and TRBJ2-1; 8 bases match TRBD2. Unmatched junction bases numbered 12, after V lost 3 bases and J lost 4 bases. CDR3 length: 17 amino acids. CDR1 is SGHNT and CDR2 is YYREEE in the germline V gene (reference sequence). CDR3 region: CASSSGGLAGGYNEQFF. The CDR3 DNA reads as TGTGCCAGCAGCTCCGGGGGTTTGGCGGGAGGATACAATGAGCAGTTCTTC.

The chain couples TRBV9 to TRBJ2-2; 7 bases are shared with TRBD2. Germline lookup yields CDR1 SGDLS and CDR2 YYNGEE. The junction had 18 bases not matched to a gene; V was cut back by 2 bases and J by 11 bases. This CDR3 is 17 amino acids long. CDR3 sequence: CASSVVAGTNYPGELFF. CDR3 coding DNA: TGTGCCAGCAGCGTCGTGGCTGGGACTAACTACCCGGGAGAGCTGTTTTTT.

The J gene is TRBJ2-1, the V gene TRBV5-1; 10 nucleotides line up with TRBD2. Germline V gene data show CDR1 as SGHRS and CDR2 as YFSETQ. Unmatched junction bases numbered 5, after V lost 0 bases and J lost 2 bases. The CDR3 contains 17 residues. CDR3 in DNA: TGCGCCAGCAGCTTGGCGCTAGCGGGAGCGGCCTACAATGAGCAGTTCTTC. The encoded protein is CASSLALAGAAYNEQFF.

The rearrangement links TRBV6-5 to TRBJ1-2; 7 nucleotides agree with TRBD1. The CDR3 consists of 15 residues. V dropped 7 bases and J dropped 4; count of bases not matched to a gene: 12. The germline CDR1 and CDR2 sequences are MNHEY and SVGAGI. This CDR3 reads CASKTITGEVYGYTF. CDR3 sequence (DNA): TGTGCCAGCAAAACCATAACAGGGGAGGTCTATGGCTACACCTTC.

The V and J genes are TRBV5-4 and TRBJ2-3, with D uncertain. The CDR3 consists of 15 residues. With 0 bases removed from V and 2 bases from J, the gap between germline ends came to 10 bases. Germline loops: CDR1 SGHNT, CDR2 YYREEE (reference sequence). The CDR3 loop is CASSLVGETTDTQYF. CDR3 nucleotides: TGTGCCAGCAGCTTGGTTGGAGAAACCACAGATACGCAGTATTTT. Complete variable domain (other parts from reference TRBV5-4 and TRBJ2-3): ETGVTQSPTHLIKTRGQQVTLRCSSQSGHNTVSWYQQALGQGPQFIFQYYREEENGRGNFPPRFSGLQFPNYSSELNVNALELDDSALYLCASSLVGETTDTQYFGPGTRLTVL.

This chain joins TRBV9 and TRBJ2-7; 8 nucleotides align to TRBD2. V was clipped by 5 bases and J by 3 bases; unmatched bases: 7. Per germline, CDR1 SGDLS and CDR2 YYNGEE. The CDR3 covers 14 residues. CDR3 in amino acids: CASSRTGGIYEQYF. As DNA, the CDR3 is TGTGCCAGCAGTAGGACGGGAGGGATCTACGAGCAGTACTTC. Looking up the rest from reference TRBV9 and TRBJ2-7 gives the full variable domain: DSGVTQTPKHLITATGQRVTLRCSPRSGDLSVYWYQQSLDQGLQFLIQYYNGEERAKGNILERFSAQQFPDLHSELNLSSLELGDSALYFCASSRTGGIYEQYFGPGTRLTVT.

V usage is TRBV2 and J usage is TRBJ2-1; D not certain. CDR1 SNHLY and CDR2 FYNNEI come from the germline V gene. V shed 6 bases and J shed 1 base, with 16 bases lying between them. This CDR3 comprises 16 residues. CDR3: CASRQHSGPSYNEQFF. The CDR3 DNA follows: TGTGCCAGCAGGCAACATTCTGGCCCATCCTACAATGAGCAGTTCTTC.

J is TRBJ2-1 and V is TRBV19, with D possibly being TRBD2 (6 bases). Trimming pared 4 bases from V and 1 base from J, leaving 14 bases between. The CDR3 length is 16 residues. Germline CDR1 reads LNHDA; CDR2 reads SQIVND (reference sequence). The CDR3 nucleotides are TGTGCCAGTAGTACCGGACTATTACATTCCTACAATGAGCAGTTCTTC. This codes for CASSTGLLHSYNEQFF.

This chain joins TRBV10-3 and TRBJ2-2, with D possibly TRBD1 on 6 matching bases. Germline CDR1 reads ENHRY; CDR2 reads SYGVKD. V was clipped by 10 bases and J by 8 bases, with 14 bases between them. The CDR3 sequence is 12 residues long. CDR3: CANRQEKGELFF. CDR3 coding DNA: TGTGCCAATCGACAGGAGAAAGGGGAGCTGTTTTTT.

This clone was detected only a few times. The V gene is TRBV7-9, the J gene TRBJ1-2; no clear D gene. There are 14 residues in the CDR3. V was trimmed by 3 bases and J by 4 bases, leaving 12 bases between them. Germline assignment: CDR1 SEHNR and CDR2 FQNEAQ (reference sequence). DNA of the CDR3: TGTGCCAGCAGCTTGTCTGTTAACGGCTATGGCTACACCTTC. Translation gives CASSLSVNGYGYTF. The variable domain in full, completed from reference TRBV7-9 and TRBJ1-2, reads DTGVSQNPRHKITKRGQNVTFRCDPISEHNRLYWYRQTLGQGPEFLTYFQNEAQLEKSRLLSDRFSAERPKGSFSTLEIQRTEQGDSAMYLCASSLSVNGYGYTFGSGTRLTVV.

The rearrangement uses TRBV7-2 and TRBJ1-6, with 7 bases matching TRBD1. The CDR3 is made up of 14 amino acids. The germline V gene has CDR1 SGHTA and CDR2 FQGNSA. With 5 bases clipped from V and 7 bases from J, the junction kept 5 bases outside the gene matches. CDR3 region: CASSQTGLNSPLHF. CDR3 DNA: TGTGCCAGCAGCCAGACAGGGTTGAATTCACCCCTCCACTTT.

This clone was seen a few times. The V gene is TRBV7-9, the J gene TRBJ2-2, with D possibly matching TRBD2 (5 bases). Trimming removed 8 bases at V and 1 base at J, with 11 bases between. This CDR3 comprises 14 residues. CDR1 is SEHNR, CDR2 FQNEAQ, per germline (reference sequence). The CDR3 nucleotides are TGTGCCAGCCCCGGACTCCGGAACACCGGGGAGCTGTTTTTT. Translating it yields CASPGLRNTGELFF.

The V and J genes are TRBV7-2 and TRBJ2-7; D uncertain. Germline V gene data show CDR1 as SGHTA and CDR2 as FQGNSA. The CDR3 has 14 amino acids. Trimming removed 3 bases from V and 0 bases from J, with 9 bases in between. Written as DNA, the CDR3 is TGTGCCAGCAGCTTTCCGACATCCTCCTACGAGCAGTACTTC. Protein: CASSFPTSSYEQYF.

The gene calls are TRBV4-3 and TRBJ2-7; TRBD2 agrees at 13 bases. From germline, CDR1 is LGHNA and CDR2 YSLEER. This CDR3 spans 15 amino acids. V shed 0 bases and J 9 bases; nucleotides not matched to a gene: 5. CDR3 amino acids: CASSQDPGLAGVQYF. Written as DNA, the CDR3 is TGCGCCAGCAGCCAAGATCCCGGACTAGCGGGAGTGCAGTACTTC.

The chain couples TRBV19 to TRBJ1-5; D is possibly TRBD1 (5 bases). V lost 6 bases and J lost 0, with 12 bases in between. This CDR3 spans 15 amino acids. The V gene's germline CDR1 is LNHDA and CDR2 SQIVND (reference sequence). In nucleotides, the CDR3 is TGTGCCAGTAGCAGGAAGACAGTTAGCAATCAGCCCCAGCATTTT. It translates to CASSRKTVSNQPQHF.

V is TRBV6-2 or TRBV6-3 and J is TRBJ1-1, with 8 bases matching TRBD1. The length of the CDR3 is 15 residues. J lost 2 bases, V lost 2 bases, and 4 bases had no gene match. Looked up from germline, CDR1 is MNHEY and CDR2 is SVGEGT. The CDR3 DNA sequence: TGTGCCAGCAGTTACCCAGGGGGCGGAAACACTGAAGCTTTCTTT. Its protein is CASSYPGGGNTEAFF.

This chain connects TRBV18 to TRBJ2-7; D uncertain. Germline values: CDR1 KGHSH, CDR2 LQKENI. The CDR3 has 15 residues. V lost 2 bases and J 4 bases, leaving 15 bases between the germline ends. The CDR3 loop is CASSPGEVGLYEQYF. CDR3 coding DNA: TGTGCCAGCTCACCAGGTGAGGTGGGTCTGTACGAGCAGTACTTC.

The chain uses TRBV3-1 (or the pseudogene TRBV3-2) and TRBJ1-2, with D maybe TRBD1 (6 bases). Germline V lookup: CDR1 LGHDT, CDR2 YNNKEL (reference sequence). Trimming removed 5 bases at V and 3 bases at J, with 13 bases between. CDR3 size: 14 residues. CDR3 sequence: CASSTRGRYYGYTF. The CDR3 region has the DNA TGTGCCAGCAGCACCAGGGGACGATACTATGGCTACACCTTC.

The rearrangement uses TRBV7-2 and TRBJ2-7; tentatively, D is TRBD1 (6 bases). V lost 3 bases and J 2 bases, leaving 11 bases between the germline ends. This CDR3 is built from 14 residues. CDR1 SGHTA and CDR2 FQGNSA come from the germline V gene. The CDR3 spells CASSFEQGPYEQYF. CDR3 DNA sequence: TGTGCCAGCAGCTTCGAACAGGGCCCCTACGAGCAGTACTTC.

V gene TRBV9 combines with J gene TRBJ1-1, with D perhaps matching TRBD1 (5 bases). The CDR3 is 15 amino acids. Trimming removed 3 bases at V and 0 bases at J, with 12 bases between. CDR1 and CDR2 (germline): SGDLS, YYNGEE. The CDR3 coding sequence is TGTGCCAGCAGCGAGGGGATTAACATGAACACTGAAGCTTTCTTT. This encodes CASSEGINMNTEAFF.

The chain couples TRBV9 to TRBJ2-1, with 7 bases that match TRBD2. From germline, CDR1 is SGDLS and CDR2 YYNGEE. Unmatched junction bases numbered 13, after V lost 6 bases and J lost 4 bases. This CDR3 region has 16 residues. In DNA, the CDR3 is TGTGCCAGCACCCCCGGGCGGGAGCTCGGTTACAATGAGCAGTTCTTC. Translated: CASTPGRELGYNEQFF. The whole variable domain, filled in from reference TRBV9 and TRBJ2-1, reads DSGVTQTPKHLITATGQRVTLRCSPRSGDLSVYWYQQSLDQGLQFLIQYYNGEERAKGNILERFSAQQFPDLHSELNLSSLELGDSALYFCASTPGRELGYNEQFFGPGTRLTVL.

This sequence joins TRBV6-5 and TRBJ1-2, with 8 nucleotides matching TRBD1. The J segment lost 2 bases and the V segment lost 4 bases, leaving 6 bases of the junction unmatched. The germline V gene has CDR1 MNHEY and CDR2 SVGAGI. The CDR3 totals 15 residues. This CDR3 is CASSSGDRRNYGYTF. CDR3 nucleotide sequence: TGTGCCAGCAGTTCCGGGGACAGGAGAAACTATGGCTACACCTTC.